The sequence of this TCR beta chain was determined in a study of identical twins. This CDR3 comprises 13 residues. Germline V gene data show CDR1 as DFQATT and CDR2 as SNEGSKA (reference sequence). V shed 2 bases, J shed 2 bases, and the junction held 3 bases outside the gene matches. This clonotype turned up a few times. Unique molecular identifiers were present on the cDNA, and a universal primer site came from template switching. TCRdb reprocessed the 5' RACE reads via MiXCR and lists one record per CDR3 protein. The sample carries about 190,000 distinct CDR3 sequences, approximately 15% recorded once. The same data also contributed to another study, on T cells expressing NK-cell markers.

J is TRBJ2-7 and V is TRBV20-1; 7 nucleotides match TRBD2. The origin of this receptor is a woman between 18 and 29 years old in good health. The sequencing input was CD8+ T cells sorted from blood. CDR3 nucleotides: TGCAGTGCTAGACCCGGGACTACCTACGAGCAGTACTTC. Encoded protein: CSARPGTTYEQYF.